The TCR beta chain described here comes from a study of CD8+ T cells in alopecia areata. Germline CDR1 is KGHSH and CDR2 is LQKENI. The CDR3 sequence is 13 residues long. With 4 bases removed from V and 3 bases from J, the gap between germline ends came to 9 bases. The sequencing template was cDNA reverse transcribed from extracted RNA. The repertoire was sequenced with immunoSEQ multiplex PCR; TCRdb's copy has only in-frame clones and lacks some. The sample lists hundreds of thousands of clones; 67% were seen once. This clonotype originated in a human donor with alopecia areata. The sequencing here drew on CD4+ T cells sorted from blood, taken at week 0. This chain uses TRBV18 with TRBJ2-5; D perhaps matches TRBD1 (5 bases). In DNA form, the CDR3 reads TGTGCCAGCTCACTTTTCAGGGAAGAGACCCAGTACTTC. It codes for CASSLFREETQYF.